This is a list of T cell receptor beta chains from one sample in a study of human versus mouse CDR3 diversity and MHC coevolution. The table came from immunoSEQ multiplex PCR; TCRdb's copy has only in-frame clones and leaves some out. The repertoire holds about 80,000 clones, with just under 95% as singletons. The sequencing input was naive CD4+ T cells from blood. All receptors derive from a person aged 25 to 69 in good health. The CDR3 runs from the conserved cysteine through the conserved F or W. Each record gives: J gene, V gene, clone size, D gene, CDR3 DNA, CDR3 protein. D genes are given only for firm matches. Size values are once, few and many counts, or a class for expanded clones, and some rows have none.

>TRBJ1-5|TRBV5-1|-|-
TGCGCCAGCAGCCCCGGAGACAGATATCAGCCCCAGCATTTT
CASSPGDRYQPQHF
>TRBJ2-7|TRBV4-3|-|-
TGCGCCAGCAGCCGGAACAGGGCCTACGAGCAGTACTTC
CASSRNRAYEQYF
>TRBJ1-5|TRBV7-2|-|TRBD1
TGTGCCAGCAGCCCGCGGACAGGAGTTAGCAATCAGCCCCAGCATTTT
CASSPRTGVSNQPQHF
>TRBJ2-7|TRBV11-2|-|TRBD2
TGTGCCAGCAGTTCCCAGGGAGGGAAGGGCGAGCAGTACTTC
CASSSQGGKGEQYF
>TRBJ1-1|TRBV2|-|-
TGTGCCAGCAGGATGAGGGCAGGGGCCACTGAAGCTTTCTTT
CASRMRAGATEAFF
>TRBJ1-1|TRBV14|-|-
TGTGCCAGCAGCCAAGTAAGGGGATCTGAAGCTTTCTTT
CASSQVRGSEAFF
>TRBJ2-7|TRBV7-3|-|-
TGTGCCAGCAGCTTGGGGACTGTGAGCTCCTACGAGCAGTACTTC
CASSLGTVSSYEQYF
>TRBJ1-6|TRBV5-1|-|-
TGCGCCAGCAGCTTGGGAAGACAGGCGGCTTCACCCCTCCACTTT
CASSLGRQAASPLHF
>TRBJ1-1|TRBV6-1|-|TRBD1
TGTGCCAGCAGACGGACAGGAGAGGCTGAAGCTTTCTTT
CASRRTGEAEAFF
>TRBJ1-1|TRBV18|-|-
TGTGCCAGCTCACCGGGCCGCGACACTGAAGCTTTCTTT
CASSPGRDTEAFF
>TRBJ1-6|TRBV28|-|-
TGTGCCAGCAGTTACGAGGCGCGCAGTTCACCCCTCCACTTT
CASSYEARSSPLHF
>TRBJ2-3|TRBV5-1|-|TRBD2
TGCGCCAGCAGCCTTAGCGGGATCAGCACAGATACGCAGTATTTT
CASSLSGISTDTQYF
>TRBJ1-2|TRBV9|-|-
TGTGCCAGCAGTGTCGGAGGGAATCGCCATGGCTACACCTTC
CASSVGGNRHGYTF
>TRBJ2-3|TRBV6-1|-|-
TGTGCCAGTGCCCGACAAGATACGCAGTATTTT
CASARQDTQYF
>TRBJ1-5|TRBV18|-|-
TGTGCCAGCTCACCAACAGGCCTGGAGCCCCAGCATTTT
CASSPTGLEPQHF
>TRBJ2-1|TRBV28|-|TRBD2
TGTGCCAGCTTACTAGGGACTAGCGACTACAATGAGCAGTTCTTC
CASLLGTSDYNEQFF
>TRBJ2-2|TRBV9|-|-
TGTGCCAGCAGCGTAATGGTTAGCGGCCCGAGGGAGCTGTTTTTT
CASSVMVSGPRELFF
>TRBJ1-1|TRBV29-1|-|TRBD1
TGCAGCGCACTGACAGGGGCGAACACTGAAGCTTTCTTT
CSALTGANTEAFF
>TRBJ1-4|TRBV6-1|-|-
TGTGCCAGCAGACAGCTTGCAACTAATGAAAAACTGTTTTTT
CASRQLATNEKLFF
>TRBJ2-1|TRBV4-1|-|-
TGCGCCAGCAGCCAAGACCCCGGACAGCTATGGGAGCAGTTCTTC
CASSQDPGQLWEQFF
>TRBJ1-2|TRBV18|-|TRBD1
TGTGCCAGCTCACCGAACGGCGGGACAGGGGGCCATGGCTACACCTTC
CASSPNGGTGGHGYTF
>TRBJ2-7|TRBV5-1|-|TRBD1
TGCGCCAGCAGCTTGGATCCAGGGGACAGGATTTCCTACGAGCAGTACTTC
CASSLDPGDRISYEQYF
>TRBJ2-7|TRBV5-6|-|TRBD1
TGTGCCAGCAGCTTGGCCCCGACAGGGAATTACTACGAGCAGTACTTC
CASSLAPTGNYYEQYF
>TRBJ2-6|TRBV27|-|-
TGTGCCAGCAGTTTGGCGACAGCCTCTGGGGCCAACGTCCTGACTTTC
CASSLATASGANVLTF
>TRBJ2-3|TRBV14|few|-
TGTGCCAGCAGCCTCTGGGACATAAGCACAGATACGCAGTATTTT
CASSLWDISTDTQYF
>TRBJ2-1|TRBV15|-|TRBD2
TGTGCCACCAGCAGAAGGACTAGCGGGGGAATAAATGAGCAGTTCTTC
CATSRRTSGGINEQFF
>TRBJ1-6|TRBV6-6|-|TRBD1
TGTGCCAGCAGTCCCCCGGGACAGGGGAATTCACCCCTCCACTTT
CASSPPGQGNSPLHF
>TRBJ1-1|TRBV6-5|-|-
TGTGCCAGCAGTTACTCGCCAGGGGCTGGAACTGAAGCTTTCTTT
CASSYSPGAGTEAFF
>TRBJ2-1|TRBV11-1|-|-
TGTGCCAGCAGCTTAGCGGTCACGGGGGATCCGGGTAATGAGCAGTTCTTC
CASSLAVTGDPGNEQFF
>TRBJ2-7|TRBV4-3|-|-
TGCGCCAGCAGCCAAGATCAGGGGCCCTACGAGCAGTACTTC
CASSQDQGPYEQYF
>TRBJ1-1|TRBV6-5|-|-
TGTGCCAGCAGTTACGCGGACATCATGAACACTGAAGCTTTCTTT
CASSYADIMNTEAFF
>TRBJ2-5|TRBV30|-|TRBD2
TGTGCCTGGAGTGTATTGGGAGGGGAGACCCAGTACTTC
CAWSVLGGETQYF
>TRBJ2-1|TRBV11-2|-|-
TGTGCCAGCAGCTTAGTTGGGGGGTTCAATGAGCAGTTCTTC
CASSLVGGFNEQFF
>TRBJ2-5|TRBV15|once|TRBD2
TGTGCCACCAGCAGAGATATAGCGGGAGCACTTGAGACCCAGTACTTC
CATSRDIAGALETQYF
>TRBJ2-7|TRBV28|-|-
TGTGCCAGCACCATCCCGAGCTCCTACGAGCAGTACTTC
CASTIPSSYEQYF
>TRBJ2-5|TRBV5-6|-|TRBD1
TGTGCCAGCAGCTTGAGGGGGCCGAGAGAGACCCAGTACTTC
CASSLRGPRETQYF
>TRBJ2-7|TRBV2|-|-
TGTGCCAGCAGTGAAGCGCTTTGGGGGGACGAGCAGTACTTC
CASSEALWGDEQYF
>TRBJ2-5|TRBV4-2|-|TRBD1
TGTGCCAGCAGCCAATCCAGGGGGCAAGAGACCCAGTACTTC
CASSQSRGQETQYF
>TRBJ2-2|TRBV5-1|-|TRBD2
TGCGCCAGCAGCGGCCTAGCGGGGAAAGTCGCCGGGGAGCTGTTTTTT
CASSGLAGKVAGELFF
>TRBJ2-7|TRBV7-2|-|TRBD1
TGTGCCAGCAGCTTAACCGGGACAGGGGTGGTCGAGCAGTACTTC
CASSLTGTGVVEQYF
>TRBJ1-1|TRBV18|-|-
TGTGCCAGCTCCGAGGTTTCAGGGCGGAACACTGAAGCTTTCTTT
CASSEVSGRNTEAFF
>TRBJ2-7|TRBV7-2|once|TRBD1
TGTGCCAGCAGCCCAGGACAGGGCGGAATATACGAGCAGTACTTC
CASSPGQGGIYEQYF
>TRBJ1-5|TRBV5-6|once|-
TGTGCCAGCAGCGTACAGAGATCCGTTCAATATAGCAATCAGCCCCAGCATTTT
CASSVQRSVQYSNQPQHF
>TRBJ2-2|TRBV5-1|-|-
TGCGCCAGCAGCCGGGAGACCGACACCGGGGAGCTGTTTTTT
CASSRETDTGELFF
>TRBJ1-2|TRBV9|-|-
TGTGCCAGCAGCGCAGGCGGGGTCACAGGCTATGGCTACACCTTC
CASSAGGVTGYGYTF
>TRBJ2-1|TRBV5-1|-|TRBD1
TGCGCCAGCAGCTTGCAACAGGGGGCTGGGGAGCAGTTCTTC
CASSLQQGAGEQFF
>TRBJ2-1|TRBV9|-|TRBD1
TGTGCCAGCAGCCCGGGACAGAGTGGGGACAATGAGCAGTTCTTC
CASSPGQSGDNEQFF
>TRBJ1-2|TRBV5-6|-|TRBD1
TGTGCCAGCAGCTTGGTTGGGGGACAGGGGATGTCTAACTATGGCTACACCTTC
CASSLVGGQGMSNYGYTF
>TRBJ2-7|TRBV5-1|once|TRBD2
TGCGCCAGCAGCTTTGGGAGGGTTGGGGCCGAGCAGTACTTC
CASSFGRVGAEQYF
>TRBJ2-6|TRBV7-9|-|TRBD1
TGTGCCAGCAGCACCCAGAGGGGGCGTGGTGGGGCCAACGTCCTGACTTTC
CASSTQRGRGGANVLTF
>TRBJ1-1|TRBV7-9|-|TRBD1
TGTGCCAGCAGCTTACCGGGACAGCCGAACACTGAAGCTTTCTTT
CASSLPGQPNTEAFF
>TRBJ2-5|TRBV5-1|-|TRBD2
TGCGCCAGCAGCACTGGACTAGGACCACCCCAAGAGACCCAGTACTTC
CASSTGLGPPQETQYF
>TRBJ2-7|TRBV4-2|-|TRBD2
TGTGCCAGCAGCCAAGCAGCTAGTAGCGGGGGGCTCTCCTACGAGCAGTACTTC
CASSQAASSGGLSYEQYF
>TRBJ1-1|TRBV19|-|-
TGTGCCAGTAGTATACCACGCAGTCAAGGACACCCGAACACTGAAGCTTTCTTT
CASSIPRSQGHPNTEAFF
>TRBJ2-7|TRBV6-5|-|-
TGTGCCAGCAGTCCGGACACTACGTACGAGCAGTACTTC
CASSPDTTYEQYF
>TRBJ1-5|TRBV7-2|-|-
TGTGCCAGCAGCGTAAACAGAGATCAGCCCCAGCATTTT
CASSVNRDQPQHF
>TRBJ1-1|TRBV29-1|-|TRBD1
TGCAGCGCCACACCGGGACAGATGAACACTGAAGCTTTCTTT
CSATPGQMNTEAFF
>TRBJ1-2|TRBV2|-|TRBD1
TGTGCCAGCACCCTGGACAGGACCTATGGCTACACCTTC
CASTLDRTYGYTF
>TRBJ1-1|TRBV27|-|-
TGTGCCAGCAGTTTTAGAGGCAGTGAAGCTTTCTTT
CASSFRGSEAFF
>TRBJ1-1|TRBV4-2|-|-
TGTGCCAGCAGCCAAGGGTCGAGGAACACTGAAGCTTTCTTT
CASSQGSRNTEAFF